Following are 25 T cell receptor beta chains from one sample sequenced in a study of blood T cell repertoires in COVID-19. Produced via immunoSEQ multiplex PCR; TCRdb's table is partial and in-frame only. The sample records about 150,000 clones, around 80% being singletons. Sequenced sample: PBMCs or T cells enriched from blood (not recorded which). The source of these receptors is a man aged 50 to 60 who had recovered from COVID-19.

The chain joins TRBV23-1 to TRBJ2-7, with TRBD1 identical over 9 bases. TRBV23-1 qualifies as an ORF whose function is uncertain. CDR3 size: 13 residues. V was clipped by 6 bases and J by 3 bases; unmatched bases: 3. The CDR3, as DNA: TGCGCCAGCAGCCCGACAGGGGGCTACGAGCAGTACTTC. Translating gives CASSPTGGYEQYF.

V gene TRBV7-6 combines with J gene TRBJ1-2; 7 nucleotides agree with TRBD1. CDR3 length equals 13 residues. Germline CDR1 is SGHVS and CDR2 is FNYEAQ. Trimming cost V 5 bases and J 6 bases; bases outside gene matches: 6. The CDR3: CASSQTGRNGYTF. CDR3 sequence (DNA): TGTGCCAGCAGCCAGACAGGGCGGAATGGCTACACCTTC.

In this sample, this clone turned up once. The rearrangement links TRBV28 to TRBJ2-2, with D possibly matching TRBD2 (5 bases). This CDR3 comprises 13 residues. V dropped 3 bases and J dropped 6 bases, with 8 bases sitting between them. Germline values: CDR1 MDHEN, CDR2 SYDVKM. The CDR3 DNA reads TGTGCCAGCAGTTTTGGAGGCTCCGGGGAGCTGTTTTTT. The encoded protein is CASSFGGSGELFF.

The rearrangement joins TRBV6-6 to TRBJ1-1; the D gene is possibly TRBD1 (5 bases). Germline loops: CDR1 MNHNY, CDR2 SVGAGI (reference sequence). Trimming shortened V by 5 bases and J by 2 bases, and 21 bases separated the two germline ends. There are 17 residues in the CDR3. The CDR3 nucleotides read TGTGCCAGCAGTCCCTGGATGGGGGGAGAAGGAAACACTGAAGCTTTCTTT. Its translation is CASSPWMGGEGNTEAFF.

J is TRBJ2-6 and V is TRBV5-4, with D maybe TRBD1 (6 bases). The CDR3 is 15 residues long. V lost 4 bases to trimming and J lost 0 bases, with 8 bases between them. CDR1 and CDR2 from the germline V gene are SGHNT and YYREEE (reference sequence). The CDR3 DNA is TGTGCCAGCAGCCACAGGGACTCTGGGGCCAACGTCCTGACTTTC. Protein: CASSHRDSGANVLTF.

This clone was seen a handful of times. V usage is TRBV20-1 and J usage is TRBJ2-2; D is unclear. V gave up 6 bases and J gave up 7 bases, with 9 bases separating them. Germline CDR1 DFQATT, CDR2 SNEGSKA (reference sequence). The CDR3 extends over 11 amino acids. CDR3: CSAQTGGELFF. The CDR3 DNA reads TGCAGTGCCCAGACGGGCGGGGAGCTGTTTTTT.

This chain links TRBV7-9 with TRBJ1-1; 7 bases line up with TRBD1. Germline V gene data show CDR1 as SEHNR and CDR2 as FQNEAQ (reference sequence). The CDR3 contains 14 residues. J was trimmed by 5 bases and V by 2 bases; bases with no gene match: 5. The CDR3 DNA is TGTGCCAGCAGCTTATCAGGGGGGTCGACTGAAGCTTTCTTT. It codes for CASSLSGGSTEAFF. Drawing the rest from reference TRBV7-9 and TRBJ1-1, the complete variable domain is DTGVSQNPRHKITKRGQNVTFRCDPISEHNRLYWYRQTLGQGPEFLTYFQNEAQLEKSRLLSDRFSAERPKGSFSTLEIQRTEQGDSAMYLCASSLSGGSTEAFFGQGTRLTVV.

The chain employs TRBV10-3 and TRBJ2-7; 7 bases line up with TRBD1. V lost 1 base and J lost 5; bases outside the gene matches: 2. The CDR3 sequence is 13 residues long. Germline lookup yields CDR1 ENHRY and CDR2 SYGVKD. The CDR3 sequence is CAISEFGTDEQYF. The CDR3 DNA sequence: TGTGCCATCAGTGAGTTTGGGACAGACGAGCAGTACTTC.

The gene calls are TRBV29-1 and TRBJ2-1, with 12 bases fitting TRBD2. J gave up 0 bases and V 7 bases, and 7 bases lay outside the gene matches. CDR3 length equals 16 residues. CDR1 SQVTM and CDR2 ANQGSEA come from the germline V gene. The CDR3 sequence is CSAGLAGSSSYNEQFF. CDR3 coding DNA: TGCAGCGCTGGACTAGCGGGAAGTAGCTCCTACAATGAGCAGTTCTTC.

The chain uses TRBV14 and TRBJ2-5; 9 bases fit TRBD2. Germline loops: CDR1 SGHDN, CDR2 FVKESK. This CDR3 is built from 14 residues. The junction had 4 bases not matched to a gene; V was cut back by 1 base and J by 7 bases. CDR3 residues: CASSQVGGGATQYF. The CDR3 nucleotides read TGTGCCAGCAGCCAAGTAGGCGGGGGGGCGACCCAGTACTTC.

The V gene is TRBV19, the J gene TRBJ2-7; TRBD1 agrees at 9 bases. This CDR3 spans 13 amino acids. J lost 5 bases, V lost 6 bases, and 5 bases had no gene match. The V gene's germline CDR1 is LNHDA and CDR2 SQIVND (reference sequence). This CDR3 reads CASSWTGADEQYF. The CDR3 region has the DNA TGTGCCAGTAGCTGGACAGGGGCCGACGAGCAGTACTTC.

This chain links TRBV2 with TRBJ2-1; 8 bases map to TRBD1. CDR1 and CDR2 (germline): SNHLY, FYNNEI. Trimming at V came to 4 bases and at J to 0 bases, leaving 5 bases not matched to a gene. CDR3 size: 16 residues. The DNA of the CDR3 is TGTGCCAGCAGTGCCACAGGGGGAGGCTCCTACAATGAGCAGTTCTTC. Protein sequence: CASSATGGGSYNEQFF.

The CDR3 nucleotides read TGTGCCAGCAATCAGGGACTCGAAAAAGAGACCCAGTACTTC. Protein product: CASNQGLEKETQYF. The chain uses TRBV2 and TRBJ2-5; TRBD2 might be the D (6 bases). The CDR3 has 14 amino acids. CDR1 and CDR2 from the germline V gene are SNHLY and FYNNEI. Trimming took off 7 bases at V and 3 bases at J, with 15 bases between the two ends.

The V gene is TRBV6-5, the J gene TRBJ2-7; 7 nucleotides match TRBD1. The junction had 9 bases not matched to a gene; V was cut back by 8 bases and J by 2 bases. The germline V gene encodes CDR1 MNHEY and CDR2 SVGAGI. The CDR3 runs 14 residues. CDR3 coding DNA: TGTGCCAGCTCCCGGGACAGACCCCCCTACGAGCAGTACTTC. The encoded protein is CASSRDRPPYEQYF.

This clone was seen a single time. The chain recombines TRBV7-2 with TRBJ1-1; D unresolved. The CDR3 runs 14 residues. Trimming left V 0 bases short and J 4 bases short, with 9 bases between. Looked up from germline, CDR1 is SGHTA and CDR2 is FQGNSA. The DNA of the CDR3 is TGTGCCAGCAGCTTAGCGGAGGGCGTCACTGAAGCTTTCTTT. Translated, it gives CASSLAEGVTEAFF.

In this sample, this clone turned up once. This sequence joins TRBV6-5 and TRBJ1-1, with unresolved D. Trimming removed 6 bases at V and 0 bases at J, with 8 bases between. CDR1 and CDR2 (germline): MNHEY, SVGAGI. CDR3 length: 13 amino acids. The CDR3: CASRLSMNTEAFF. The CDR3 DNA reads TGTGCCAGCAGGCTAAGCATGAACACTGAAGCTTTCTTT.

The chain has TRBV14 and TRBJ1-1, with D tentatively TRBD1 (6 bases). Trimming took 4 bases from V and 0 from J, leaving 18 bases between them. The CDR3 spans 17 residues. The germline V gene has CDR1 SGHDN and CDR2 FVKESK. CDR3 bases: TGTGCCAGCAGCCGGGGATCAGGTTGGGACATGAACACTGAAGCTTTCTTT. It specifies CASSRGSGWDMNTEAFF. The entire variable domain, with the rest obtained from reference TRBV14 and TRBJ1-1, is as follows: EAGVTQFPSHSVIEKGQTVTLRCDPISGHDNLYWYRRVMGKEIKFLLHFVKESKQDESGMPNNRFLAERTGGTYSTLKVQPAELEDSGVYFCASSRGSGWDMNTEAFFGQGTRLTVV.

This chain uses TRBV21-1 with TRBJ2-2; the tabulated D call, TRBD2, remains unverified against the DNA. TRBV21-1 is a pseudogene. The CDR3 contains 15 residues. CDR3 sequence: CASSNPAPNTGELFF. The CDR3 DNA is TGTGCCAGCAGCAATCCAGCGCCGAACACCGGGGAGCTGTTTTTT.

This clone was counted once. The chain uses TRBV7-2 and TRBJ2-7; 9 nucleotides line up with TRBD1. The CDR3 length is 13 residues. The junction had 6 bases not matched to a gene; V was cut back by 6 bases and J by 6 bases. The V gene's germline CDR1 is SGHTA and CDR2 FQGNSA. This chain's CDR3 is CASRARQGGEQYF. CDR3 nucleotide sequence: TGTGCCAGCAGGGCTAGACAGGGGGGCGAGCAGTACTTC.

This rearrangement joins TRBV29-1 to TRBJ2-5; 7 bases are a match to TRBD1. Trimming cost V 2 bases and J 5 bases; bases outside gene matches: 5. There are 13 residues in the CDR3. Looked up from germline, CDR1 is SQVTM and CDR2 is ANQGSEA. CDR3 loop: CSVENRGRETQYF. The CDR3 DNA sequence: TGCAGCGTTGAAAACAGGGGAAGGGAGACCCAGTACTTC.

The chain uses TRBV5-1 and TRBJ2-2; D perhaps matches TRBD2 (5 bases). This CDR3 contains 16 residues. V lost 7 bases and J lost 4, with 20 bases in between. In germline, CDR1 is SGHRS, CDR2 YFSETQ. The CDR3 here is CASRSSDPAGTGELFF. In nucleotides, the CDR3 is TGCGCCAGCCGTAGCTCCGACCCCGCGGGCACCGGGGAGCTGTTTTTT. Full variable domain (rest looked up from reference TRBV5-1 and TRBJ2-2): KAGVTQTPRYLIKTRGQQVTLSCSPISGHRSVSWYQQTPGQGLQFLFEYFSETQRNKGNFPGRFSGRQFSNSRSEMNVSTLELGDSALYLCASRSSDPAGTGELFFGEGSRLTVL.

Only one count was recorded for this clone. The chain links TRBV7-3 to TRBJ2-2; unclear D gene. V was trimmed by 4 bases and J by 5 bases, leaving 11 bases between them. This CDR3 contains 14 residues. Germline V gives CDR1 SGHTA, CDR2 FQGTGA. The CDR3 loop is CASSSGLETGELFF. The CDR3 DNA is TGTGCCAGCAGCTCGGGTCTAGAAACCGGGGAGCTGTTTTTT.

This chain links TRBV6-5 with TRBJ1-2; weak D call: TRBD1 (5 bases). CDR1 MNHEY and CDR2 SVGAGI come from the germline V gene. The CDR3 is 13 residues long. V lost 5 bases to trimming and J lost 5 bases, with 12 bases between them. CDR3 sequence: CASSRDSGYGYTF. As DNA, the CDR3 is TGTGCCAGCAGTCGTGACAGCGGGTATGGCTACACCTTC.

This CDR3 is CASSRAGGTDTQYF. CDR3 nucleotide sequence: TGTGCCAGCAGCCGCGCCGGGGGCACAGATACGCAGTATTTT. V is TRBV25-1 and J is TRBJ2-3; the D gene is possibly TRBD2 (5 bases). The CDR3 is made up of 14 amino acids. Germline V lookup: CDR1 MGHDK, CDR2 SYGVNS. V lost 6 bases to trimming and J lost 1 base, with 11 bases between them.

The chain is built from TRBV4-3 and TRBJ2-7; 8 bases are shared with TRBD2. This CDR3 has 19 residues. Germline trimming cut 0 bases from V and 4 bases from J; bases unmatched to any gene: 17. The germline V gene has CDR1 LGHNA and CDR2 YSLEER. CDR3 nucleotides: TGCGCCAGCAGCCAAGATCTCGGAGGGACCGGGACTAGACAGTACGAGCAGTACTTC. Residues: CASSQDLGGTGTRQYEQYF.